The present entry profiles one TCR beta chain with its context. The antigen remains undetermined. The sample comes from a study of OX40 agonist ivuxolimab in advanced cancers. Study background: Under the entry rules, prior anti-PD-1, anti-PD-L1 or anti-CTLA-4 therapy was allowed, and around 40% had some.

The CDR3 extends over 12 amino acids. Deletions cut 5 bases from V and 7 bases from J, with 8 bases between. The germline gives CDR1 LNHDA, CDR2 SQIVND (reference sequence). The study, taken as a whole, reports: The CD4+ and CD8+ T cells in the blood had expanded clonally by week 6 at 0.1 to 3.0 mg/kg. On average, CD8+ T cells showed a greater number of expanded clones than CD4+.

Autoimmune disease history or systemic immunosuppression meant exclusion. Data came from immunoSEQ multiplex PCR; TCRdb stores just in-frame clones and leaves some out. The repertoire consists of tens of thousands of clones, with around 90% occurring once and the leading ten covering 11%. The sample in question was CD4+ or CD8+ T cells sorted from blood, obtained in a trial of the OX40 agonist ivuxolimab. The TCR comes from an adult with an advanced solid tumor such as melanoma, head and neck, liver or kidney cancer. The chain recombines TRBV19 with TRBJ2-2; the D is unclear. For the CDR3, the DNA is TGTGCCAGTAGTCGACACAGCGGGGAGCTGTTTTTT. This encodes CASSRHSGELFF.